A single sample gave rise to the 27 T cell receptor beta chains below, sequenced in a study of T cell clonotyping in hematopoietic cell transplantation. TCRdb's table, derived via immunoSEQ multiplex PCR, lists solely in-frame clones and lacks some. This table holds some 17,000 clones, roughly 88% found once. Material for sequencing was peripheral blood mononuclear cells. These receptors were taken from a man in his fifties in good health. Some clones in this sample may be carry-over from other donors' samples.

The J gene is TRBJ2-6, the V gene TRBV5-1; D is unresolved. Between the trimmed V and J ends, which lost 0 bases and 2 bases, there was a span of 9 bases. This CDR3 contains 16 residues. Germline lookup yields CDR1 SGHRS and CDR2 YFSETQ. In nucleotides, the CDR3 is TGCGCCAGCAGCTTGGTTTTGGCGCCTGGGGCCAACGTCCTGACTTTC. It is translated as CASSLVLAPGANVLTF. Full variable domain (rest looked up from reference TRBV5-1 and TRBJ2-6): KAGVTQTPRYLIKTRGQQVTLSCSPISGHRSVSWYQQTPGQGLQFLFEYFSETQRNKGNFPGRFSGRQFSNSRSEMNVSTLELGDSALYLCASSLVLAPGANVLTFGAGSRLTVL.

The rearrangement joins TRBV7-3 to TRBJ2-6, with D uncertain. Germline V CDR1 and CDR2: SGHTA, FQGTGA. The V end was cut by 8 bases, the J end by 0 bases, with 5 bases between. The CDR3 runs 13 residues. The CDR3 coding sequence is TGTGCCAGCGGGGACTCTGGGGCCAACGTCCTGACTTTC. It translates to CASGDSGANVLTF.

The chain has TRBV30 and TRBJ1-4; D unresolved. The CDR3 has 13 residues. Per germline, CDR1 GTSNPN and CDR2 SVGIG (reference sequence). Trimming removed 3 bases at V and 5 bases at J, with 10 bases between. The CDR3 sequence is CAWRPFGNEKLFF. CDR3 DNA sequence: TGTGCCTGGAGACCTTTCGGGAATGAAAAACTGTTTTTT.

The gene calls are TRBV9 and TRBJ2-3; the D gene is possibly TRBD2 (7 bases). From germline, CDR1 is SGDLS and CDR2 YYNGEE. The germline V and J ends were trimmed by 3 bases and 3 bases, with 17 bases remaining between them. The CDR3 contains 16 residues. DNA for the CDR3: TGTGCCAGCAGCGATGGGGAGGGGGGGCAAACAGATACGCAGTATTTT. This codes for CASSDGEGGQTDTQYF.

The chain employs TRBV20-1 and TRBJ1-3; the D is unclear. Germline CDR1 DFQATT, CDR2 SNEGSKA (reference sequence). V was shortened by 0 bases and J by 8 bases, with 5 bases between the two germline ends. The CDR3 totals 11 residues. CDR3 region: CSARDSYTIYF. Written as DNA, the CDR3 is TGCAGTGCTAGAGATTCGTACACCATATATTTT.

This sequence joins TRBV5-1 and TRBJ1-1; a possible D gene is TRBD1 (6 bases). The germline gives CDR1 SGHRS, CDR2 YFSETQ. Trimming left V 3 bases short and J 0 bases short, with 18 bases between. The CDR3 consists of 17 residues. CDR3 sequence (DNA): TGCGCCAGCAGCTCCCGGGGGGCCCTCGGCATGAACACTGAAGCTTTCTTT. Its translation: CASSSRGALGMNTEAFF.

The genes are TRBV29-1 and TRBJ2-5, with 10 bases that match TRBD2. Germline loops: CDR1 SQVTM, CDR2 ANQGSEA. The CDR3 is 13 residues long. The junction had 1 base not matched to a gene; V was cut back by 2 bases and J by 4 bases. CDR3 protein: CSVERTSGETQYF. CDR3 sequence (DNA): TGCAGCGTTGAACGGACTAGCGGAGAGACCCAGTACTTC.

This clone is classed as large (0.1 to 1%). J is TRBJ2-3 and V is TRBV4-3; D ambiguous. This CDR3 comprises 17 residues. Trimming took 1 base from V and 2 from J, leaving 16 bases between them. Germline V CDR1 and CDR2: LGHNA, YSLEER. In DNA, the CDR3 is TGCGCCAGCAGCCAAGGATGGACCGCACAATACACAGATACGCAGTATTTT. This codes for CASSQGWTAQYTDTQYF.

The DNA for the CDR3 is TGCGCCAGCAGCCCAGGGGGAAGGGAGACCCAGTACTTC. It yields the protein CASSPGGRETQYF. This sequence joins TRBV5-1 and TRBJ2-5; 7 bases align to TRBD1. The ends lost 4 bases at V and 5 bases at J; junction bases unmatched: 5. This CDR3 has 13 residues. Germline V lookup: CDR1 SGHRS, CDR2 YFSETQ.

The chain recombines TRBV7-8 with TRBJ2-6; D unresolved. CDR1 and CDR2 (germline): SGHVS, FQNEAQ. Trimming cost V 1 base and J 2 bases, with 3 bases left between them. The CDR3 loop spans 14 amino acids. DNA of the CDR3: TGTGCCAGCAGCTTAGGGGCTGGGGCCAACGTCCTGACTTTC. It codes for CASSLGAGANVLTF.

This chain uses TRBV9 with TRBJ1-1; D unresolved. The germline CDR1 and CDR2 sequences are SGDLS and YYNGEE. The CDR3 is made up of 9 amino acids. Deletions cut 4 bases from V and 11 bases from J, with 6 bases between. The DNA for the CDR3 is TGTGCCAGCAGCCCCGAGGCTTTCTTT. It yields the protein CASSPEAFF.

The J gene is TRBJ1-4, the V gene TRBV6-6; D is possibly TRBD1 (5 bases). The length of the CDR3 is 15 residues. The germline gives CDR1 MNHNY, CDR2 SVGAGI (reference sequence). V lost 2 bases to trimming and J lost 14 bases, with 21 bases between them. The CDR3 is CASSYTGRGLEGLFF. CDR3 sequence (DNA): TGTGCCAGCAGTTACACGGGGCGGGGACTGGAGGGCCTGTTTTTT.

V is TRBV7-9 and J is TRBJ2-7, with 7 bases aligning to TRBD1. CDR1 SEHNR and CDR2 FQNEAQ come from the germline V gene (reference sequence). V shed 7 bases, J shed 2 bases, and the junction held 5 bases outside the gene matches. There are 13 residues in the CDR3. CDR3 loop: CASTRDSTYEQYF. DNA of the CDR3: TGTGCCAGCACCCGGGACAGCACCTACGAGCAGTACTTC.

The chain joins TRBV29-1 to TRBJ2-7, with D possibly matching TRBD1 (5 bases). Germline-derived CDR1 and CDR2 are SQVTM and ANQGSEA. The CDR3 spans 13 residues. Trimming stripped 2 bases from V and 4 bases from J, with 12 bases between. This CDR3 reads CSVESRQGYEQYF. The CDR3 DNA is TGCAGCGTTGAATCCCGGCAGGGATACGAGCAGTACTTC.

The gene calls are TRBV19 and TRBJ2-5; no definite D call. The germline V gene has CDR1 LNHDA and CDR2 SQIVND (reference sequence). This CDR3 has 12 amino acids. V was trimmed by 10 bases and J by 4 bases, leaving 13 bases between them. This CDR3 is CATLGFSETQYF. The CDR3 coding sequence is TGTGCCACCCTGGGATTCTCAGAGACCCAGTACTTC.

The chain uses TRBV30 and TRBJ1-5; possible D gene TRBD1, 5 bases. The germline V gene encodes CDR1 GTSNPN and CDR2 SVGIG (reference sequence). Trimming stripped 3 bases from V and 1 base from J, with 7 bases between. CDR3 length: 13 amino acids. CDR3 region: CAWRGDSNQPQHF. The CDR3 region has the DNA TGTGCCTGGAGGGGGGACAGCAATCAGCCCCAGCATTTT.

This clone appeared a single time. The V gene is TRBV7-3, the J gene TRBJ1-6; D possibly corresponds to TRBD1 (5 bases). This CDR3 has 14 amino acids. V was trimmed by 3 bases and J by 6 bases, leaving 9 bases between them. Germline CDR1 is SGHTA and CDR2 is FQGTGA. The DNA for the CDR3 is TGTGCCAGCAGCTTGGGGGGGGTTAATTCACCCCTCCACTTT. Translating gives CASSLGGVNSPLHF.

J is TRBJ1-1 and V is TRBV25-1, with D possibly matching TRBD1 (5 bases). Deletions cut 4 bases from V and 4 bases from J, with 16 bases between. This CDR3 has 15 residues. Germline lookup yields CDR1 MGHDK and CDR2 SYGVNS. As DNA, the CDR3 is TGTGCCAGCAGTGTCTTAGGAGGGGACGGCACTGAAGCTTTCTTT. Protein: CASSVLGGDGTEAFF.

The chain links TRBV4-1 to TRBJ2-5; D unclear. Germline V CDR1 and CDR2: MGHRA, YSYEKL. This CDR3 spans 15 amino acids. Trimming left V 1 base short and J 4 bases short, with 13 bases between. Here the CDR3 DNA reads TGCGCCAGCAGCCAAGCCCACGGCAGTCTAGAGACCCAGTACTTC. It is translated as CASSQAHGSLETQYF.

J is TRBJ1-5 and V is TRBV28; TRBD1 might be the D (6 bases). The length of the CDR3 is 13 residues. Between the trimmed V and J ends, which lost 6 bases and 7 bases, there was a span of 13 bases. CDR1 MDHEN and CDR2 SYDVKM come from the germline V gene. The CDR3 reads CASRTTGSQPQHF. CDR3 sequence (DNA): TGTGCCAGCAGAACAACAGGGTCCCAGCCCCAGCATTTT.

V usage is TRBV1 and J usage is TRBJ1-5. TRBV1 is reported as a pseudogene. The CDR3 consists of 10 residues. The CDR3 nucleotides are TGCACCACCGAGGATCAGCCCCAGCATTTT. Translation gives CTTEDQPQHF.

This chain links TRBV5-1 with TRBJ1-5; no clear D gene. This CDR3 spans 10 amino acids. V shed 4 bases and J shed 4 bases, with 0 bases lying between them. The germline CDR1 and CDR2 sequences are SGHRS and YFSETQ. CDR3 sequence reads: CASSNQPQHF. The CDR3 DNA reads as TGCGCCAGCAGCAATCAGCCCCAGCATTTT. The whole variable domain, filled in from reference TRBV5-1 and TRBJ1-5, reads KAGVTQTPRYLIKTRGQQVTLSCSPISGHRSVSWYQQTPGQGLQFLFEYFSETQRNKGNFPGRFSGRQFSNSRSEMNVSTLELGDSALYLCASSNQPQHFGDGTRLSIL.

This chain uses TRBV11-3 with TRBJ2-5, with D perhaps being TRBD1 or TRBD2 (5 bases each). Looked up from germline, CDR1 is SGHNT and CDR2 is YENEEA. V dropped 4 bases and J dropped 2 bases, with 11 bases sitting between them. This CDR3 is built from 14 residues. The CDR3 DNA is TGTGCCAGCAGCTCCGGGACCGTGCAAGAGACCCAGTACTTC. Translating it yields CASSSGTVQETQYF.

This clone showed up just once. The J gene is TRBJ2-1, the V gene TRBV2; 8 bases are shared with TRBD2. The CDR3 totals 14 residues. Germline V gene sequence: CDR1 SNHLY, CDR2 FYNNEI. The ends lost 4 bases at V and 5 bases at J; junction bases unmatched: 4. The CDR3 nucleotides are TGTGCCAGCAGTGTGGGACTAGGCCACAATGAGCAGTTCTTC. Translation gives CASSVGLGHNEQFF.

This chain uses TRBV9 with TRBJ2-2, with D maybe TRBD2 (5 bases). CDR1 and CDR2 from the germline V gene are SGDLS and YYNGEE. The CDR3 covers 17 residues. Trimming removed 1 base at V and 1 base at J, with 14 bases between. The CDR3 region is CASSVIETGLNTGELFF. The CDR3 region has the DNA TGTGCCAGCAGCGTAATCGAGACCGGACTGAACACCGGGGAGCTGTTTTTT.

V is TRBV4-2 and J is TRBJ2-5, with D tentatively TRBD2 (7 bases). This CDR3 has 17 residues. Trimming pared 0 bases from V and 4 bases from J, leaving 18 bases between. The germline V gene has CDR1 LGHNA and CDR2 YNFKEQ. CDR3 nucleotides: TGTGCCAGCAGCCAAGAAGCTTTGGGAGGGGGTTTAGAGACCCAGTACTTC. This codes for CASSQEALGGGLETQYF.

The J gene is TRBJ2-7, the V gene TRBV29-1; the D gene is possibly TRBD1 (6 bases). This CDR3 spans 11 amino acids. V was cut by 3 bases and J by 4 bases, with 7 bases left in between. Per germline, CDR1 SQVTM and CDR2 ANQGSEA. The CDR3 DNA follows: TGCAGCGTTGACAGGGGATACGAGCAGTACTTC. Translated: CSVDRGYEQYF.